A selection of T cell receptor beta chains follows, all from one sample in a study of blood T cell repertoires in COVID-19. Clones were read by immunoSEQ multiplex PCR, and TCRdb kept only the in-frame ones, dropping some. The sample includes a few hundred thousand clones, around 85% of them seen just once. Material: PBMCs or T cells enriched from blood (not recorded which). The receptors were sampled from a woman in her forties or fifties who had recovered from COVID-19. The conserved cysteine and the conserved F or W are not part of the CDR3 here.

>TRBV4-2
ASSVMSTGELF
>TRBV30
AWSALAGPHGYT
>TRBV7-2
ASSPTGGNEKLF
>TRBV18
ASSPQGGQANYGYT
>TRBV15
ATSSANTGELF
>TRBV2
ASSDIALTYNEQF
>TRBV7-9
ASSPGAGGPPGEQY
>TRBV11-2
ASSQRLVSVDNEGQF
>TRBV5-1
ASSLAETGDYEQY
>TRBV3-1/TRBV3-2
ASSQPRDRNTGELF
>TRBV29-1
SASPGSGQPQH
>TRBV6-2/TRBV6-3
ASSYSDRVAF